A selection of T cell receptor beta chains follows, all from one sample in a study of blood T cells in healthy people across ages. TCRdb re-analysed the 5' RACE reads in MiXCR, keeping a single row per CDR3 protein. This sample has approximately 1.5 million distinct CDR3 sequences, with approximately 43% found just once. Sequenced: blood. The receptors here all came from a woman between 18 and 30 years old in good health. The CDR3 runs from the conserved cysteine through the conserved F or W. Each record gives: clone size, J gene, V gene, D gene, CDR3 protein, CDR3 DNA. A D gene is named only where the DNA matches it firmly. Part of the rows lack a size; the others show once, few, many or a class for expanded clones.

clone size: few
J gene: TRBJ2-2
V gene: TRBV6-2/TRBV6-3
D gene: TRBD1
CDR3 protein: CASSPGQGEVGELFF
CDR3 DNA: TGTGCCAGCAGCCCCGGACAGGGGGAGGTCGGGGAGCTGTTTTTT

clone size: .
J gene: TRBJ1-2
V gene: TRBV27
D gene: .
CDR3 protein: CASSLSATGLPYGYTF
CDR3 DNA: TGTGCCAGCAGTTTATCGGCCACAGGACTCCCCTATGGCTACACCTTC

clone size: few
J gene: TRBJ1-4
V gene: TRBV7-2
D gene: .
CDR3 protein: CASSLTSGRRMFF
CDR3 DNA: TGTGCCAGCAGCCTGACCTCCGGGAGAAGGATGTTTTTT

clone size: once
J gene: TRBJ1-3
V gene: TRBV10-3
D gene: .
CDR3 protein: CAISEGQFSGNTIYF
CDR3 DNA: TGTGCCATCAGTGAGGGGCAGTTCTCTGGAAACACCATATATTTT

clone size: .
J gene: TRBJ1-6
V gene: TRBV6-1
D gene: .
CDR3 protein: CASSGGRQWNSPLHF
CDR3 DNA: TGTGCCAGCAGTGGTGGCCGACAATGGAATTCACCCCTCCACTTT

clone size: once
J gene: TRBJ2-5
V gene: TRBV20-1
D gene: TRBD2
CDR3 protein: CSASPGLVLDNEQYF
CDR3 DNA: TGCAGTGCCTCTCCCGGACTAGTCCTTGACAATGAGCAGTACTTC

clone size: .
J gene: TRBJ2-3
V gene: TRBV20-1
D gene: TRBD2
CDR3 protein: CSARHSGGADTQYF
CDR3 DNA: TGCAGTGCTAGACATAGCGGGGGGGCCGATACGCAGTATTTT

clone size: .
J gene: TRBJ2-5
V gene: TRBV4-2
D gene: .
CDR3 protein: CASSQGFAAEETQYF
CDR3 DNA: TGTGCCAGCAGCCAAGGGTTCGCGGCGGAAGAGACCCAGTACTTC

clone size: .
J gene: TRBJ2-5
V gene: TRBV10-3
D gene: .
CDR3 protein: CAISAGQHNEQYF
CDR3 DNA: TGTGCCATCAGTGCCGGACAGCACAATGAGCAGTACTTC

clone size: .
J gene: TRBJ2-1
V gene: TRBV27
D gene: .
CDR3 protein: CASSLGAGMNEQFF
CDR3 DNA: TGTGCCAGCAGTTTGGGGGCCGGGATGAATGAGCAGTTCTTC

clone size: .
J gene: TRBJ1-5
V gene: TRBV20-1
D gene: .
CDR3 protein: CSAGGGNSNQPQHF
CDR3 DNA: TGCAGTGCCGGCGGAGGAAATAGCAATCAGCCCCAGCATTTT

clone size: .
J gene: TRBJ1-1
V gene: TRBV7-3
D gene: .
CDR3 protein: CASSLITGSTEAFF
CDR3 DNA: TGTGCCAGCAGCTTAATTACAGGAAGCACTGAAGCTTTCTTT

clone size: .
J gene: TRBJ2-3
V gene: TRBV5-1
D gene: TRBD2
CDR3 protein: CASSLEGGGLTDTQYF
CDR3 DNA: TGCGCCAGCAGCTTGGAGGGCGGGGGACTCACAGATACGCAGTATTTT

clone size: once
J gene: TRBJ2-5
V gene: TRBV7-9
D gene: TRBD1
CDR3 protein: CASSFNLDRVSEQYF
CDR3 DNA: TGTGCCAGCAGCTTCAACCTGGACAGGGTGAGTGAGCAGTACTTC

clone size: .
J gene: TRBJ2-5
V gene: TRBV12-3/TRBV12-4
D gene: .
CDR3 protein: CASSGNPDTLNEQYF
CDR3 DNA: TGTGCCAGCAGCGGAAACCCTGACACGCTCAATGAGCAGTACTTC

clone size: .
J gene: TRBJ2-5
V gene: TRBV5-1
D gene: .
CDR3 protein: CASSGYGTNEQYF
CDR3 DNA: TGCGCCAGCAGCGGGTACGGTACCAATGAGCAGTACTTC

clone size: few
J gene: TRBJ2-1
V gene: TRBV6-1
D gene: .
CDR3 protein: CASSTGRLSSYNEQFF
CDR3 DNA: TGTGCCAGCAGCACGGGACGGTTAAGCTCCTACAATGAGCAGTTCTTC

clone size: .
J gene: TRBJ1-1
V gene: TRBV28
D gene: .
CDR3 protein: CASSVSRGGGAFF
CDR3 DNA: TGTGCCAGCAGTGTATCTCGGGGCGGTGGAGCTTTCTTT

clone size: few
J gene: TRBJ2-1
V gene: TRBV21-1
D gene: .
CDR3 protein: CASTRQTGYNEQFF
CDR3 DNA: TGTGCCAGCACTCGCCAGACAGGGTACAATGAGCAGTTCTTC

clone size: .
J gene: TRBJ1-1
V gene: TRBV4-1
D gene: .
CDR3 protein: CASRRIGGPNTEAFF
CDR3 DNA: TGCGCCAGCAGGCGAATCGGGGGGCCGAACACTGAAGCTTTCTTT

clone size: few
J gene: TRBJ2-5
V gene: TRBV27
D gene: TRBD1
CDR3 protein: CASSLETGNYNEQYF
CDR3 DNA: TGTGCCAGCAGTTTAGAGACAGGGAACTACAATGAGCAGTACTTC

clone size: .
J gene: TRBJ2-5
V gene: TRBV29-1
D gene: TRBD2
CDR3 protein: CSVVLAGGQYNEQYF
CDR3 DNA: TGCAGCGTTGTTCTAGCGGGGGGACAATACAATGAGCAGTACTTC

clone size: .
J gene: TRBJ2-2
V gene: TRBV7-2
D gene: TRBD2
CDR3 protein: CASSLDRLAGRGDTGELFF
CDR3 DNA: TGTGCCAGCAGCTTAGATAGACTAGCGGGCCGAGGCGACACCGGGGAGCTGTTTTTT

clone size: .
J gene: TRBJ1-5
V gene: TRBV12-3/TRBV12-4
D gene: .
CDR3 protein: CATPNSNTGGNQPQHF
CDR3 DNA: TGTGCCACCCCGAATTCAAACACTGGTGGCAATCAGCCCCAGCATTTT